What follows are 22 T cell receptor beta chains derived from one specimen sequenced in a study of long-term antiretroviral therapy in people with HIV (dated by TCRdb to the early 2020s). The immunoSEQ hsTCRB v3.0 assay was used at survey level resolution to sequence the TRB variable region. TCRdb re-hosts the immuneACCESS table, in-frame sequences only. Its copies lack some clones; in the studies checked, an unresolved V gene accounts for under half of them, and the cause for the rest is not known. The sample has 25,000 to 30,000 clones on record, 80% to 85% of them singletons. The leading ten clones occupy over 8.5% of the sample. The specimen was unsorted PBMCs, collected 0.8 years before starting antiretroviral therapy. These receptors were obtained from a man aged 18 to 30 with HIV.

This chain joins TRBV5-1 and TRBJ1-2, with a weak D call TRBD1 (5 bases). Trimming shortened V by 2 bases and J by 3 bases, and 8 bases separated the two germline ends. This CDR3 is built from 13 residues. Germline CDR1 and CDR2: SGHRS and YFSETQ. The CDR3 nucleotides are TGCGCCAGCAGCTTCGGGGGGGACTATGGCTACACCTTC. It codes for CASSFGGDYGYTF.

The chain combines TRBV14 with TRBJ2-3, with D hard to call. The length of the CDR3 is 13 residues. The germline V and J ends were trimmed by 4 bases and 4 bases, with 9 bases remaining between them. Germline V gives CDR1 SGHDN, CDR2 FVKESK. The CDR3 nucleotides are TGTGCCAGCAGCCGGTACCTGGCAGATACGCAGTATTTT. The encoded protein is CASSRYLADTQYF. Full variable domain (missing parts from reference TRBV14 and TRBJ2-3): EAGVTQFPSHSVIEKGQTVTLRCDPISGHDNLYWYRRVMGKEIKFLLHFVKESKQDESGMPNNRFLAERTGGTYSTLKVQPAELEDSGVYFCASSRYLADTQYFGPGTRLTVL.

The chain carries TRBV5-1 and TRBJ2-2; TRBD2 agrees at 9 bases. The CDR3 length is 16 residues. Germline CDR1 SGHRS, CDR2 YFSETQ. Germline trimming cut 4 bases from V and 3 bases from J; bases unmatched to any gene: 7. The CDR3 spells CASSQLAGEDTGELFF. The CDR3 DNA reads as TGCGCCAGCAGCCAATTAGCGGGAGAGGACACCGGGGAGCTGTTTTTT.

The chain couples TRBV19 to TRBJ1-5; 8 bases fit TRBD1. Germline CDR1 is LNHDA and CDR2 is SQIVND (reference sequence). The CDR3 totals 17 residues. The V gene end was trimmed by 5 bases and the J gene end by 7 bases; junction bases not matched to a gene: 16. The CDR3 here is CASSPGAGQGAGQPQHF. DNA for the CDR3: TGTGCCAGTAGTCCCGGGGCGGGGCAGGGGGCAGGACAGCCCCAGCATTTT.

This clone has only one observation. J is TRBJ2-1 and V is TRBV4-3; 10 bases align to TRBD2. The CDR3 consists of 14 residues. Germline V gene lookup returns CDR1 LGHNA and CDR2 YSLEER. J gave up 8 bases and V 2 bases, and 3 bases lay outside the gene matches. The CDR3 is CASSQSGRDDEQFF. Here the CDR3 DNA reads TGCGCCAGCAGCCAAAGCGGGAGGGATGATGAGCAGTTCTTC.

Here the CDR3 reads CASSPGTGTEAFF. DNA of the CDR3: TGTGCCAGCAGCCCGGGGACGGGGACTGAAGCTTTCTTT. The V gene is TRBV13, the J gene TRBJ1-1; possible D gene TRBD1, 5 bases. Germline V gene data show CDR1 as PRHDT and CDR2 as FYEKMQ (reference sequence). V was trimmed by 5 bases and J by 5 bases, leaving 12 bases between them. The CDR3 sequence is 13 residues long.

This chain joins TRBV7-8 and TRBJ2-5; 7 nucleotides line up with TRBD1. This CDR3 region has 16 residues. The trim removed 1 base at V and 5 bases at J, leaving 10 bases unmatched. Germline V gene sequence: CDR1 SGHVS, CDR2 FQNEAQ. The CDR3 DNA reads TGTGCCAGCAGCTTAGACACAGGGGCCTGGGAGGAGACCCAGTACTTC. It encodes CASSLDTGAWEETQYF.

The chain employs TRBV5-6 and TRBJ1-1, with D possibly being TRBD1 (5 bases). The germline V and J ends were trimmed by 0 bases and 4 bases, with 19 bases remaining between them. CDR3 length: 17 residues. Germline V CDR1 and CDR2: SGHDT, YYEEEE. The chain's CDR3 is CASSLVREWGRGTEAFF. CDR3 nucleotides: TGTGCCAGCAGCTTGGTGCGGGAATGGGGGAGAGGCACTGAAGCTTTCTTT.

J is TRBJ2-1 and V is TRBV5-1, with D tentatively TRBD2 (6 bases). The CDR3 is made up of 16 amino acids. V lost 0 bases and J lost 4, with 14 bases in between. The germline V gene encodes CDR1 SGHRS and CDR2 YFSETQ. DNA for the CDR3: TGCGCCAGCAGCTTGGCTGGCGGGGTAGGTTACAATGAGCAGTTCTTC. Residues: CASSLAGGVGYNEQFF.

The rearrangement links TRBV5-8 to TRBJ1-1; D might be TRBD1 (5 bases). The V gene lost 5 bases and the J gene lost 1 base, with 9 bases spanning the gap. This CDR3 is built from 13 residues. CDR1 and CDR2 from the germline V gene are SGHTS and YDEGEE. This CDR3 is CASSPQENTEAFF. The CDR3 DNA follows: TGTGCCAGCAGTCCACAGGAGAACACTGAAGCTTTCTTT.

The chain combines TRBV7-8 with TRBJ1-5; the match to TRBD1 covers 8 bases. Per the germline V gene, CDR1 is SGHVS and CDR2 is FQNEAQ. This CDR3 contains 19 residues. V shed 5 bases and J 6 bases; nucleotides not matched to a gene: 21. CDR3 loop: CASSTSPDRALWGGQPQHF. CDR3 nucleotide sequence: TGTGCCAGCAGCACGTCGCCGGACAGGGCGCTGTGGGGTGGTCAGCCCCAGCATTTT.

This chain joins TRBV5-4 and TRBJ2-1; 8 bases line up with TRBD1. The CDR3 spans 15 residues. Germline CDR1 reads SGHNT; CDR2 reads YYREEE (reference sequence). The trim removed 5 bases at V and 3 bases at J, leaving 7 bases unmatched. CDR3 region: CASRQTGVFYNEQFF. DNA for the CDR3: TGTGCCAGCAGACAGACAGGGGTATTCTACAATGAGCAGTTCTTC.

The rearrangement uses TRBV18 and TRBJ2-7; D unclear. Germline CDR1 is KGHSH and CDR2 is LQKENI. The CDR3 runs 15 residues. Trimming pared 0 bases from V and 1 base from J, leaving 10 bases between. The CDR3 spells CASSPPERASYEQYF. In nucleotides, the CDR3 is TGTGCCAGCTCACCACCGGAAAGAGCGTCCTACGAGCAGTACTTC.

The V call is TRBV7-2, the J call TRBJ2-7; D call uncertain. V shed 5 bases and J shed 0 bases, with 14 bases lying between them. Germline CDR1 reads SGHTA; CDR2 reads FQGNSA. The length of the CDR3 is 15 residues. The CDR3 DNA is TGTGCCAGCAGCCCGGTTGTGGGAAGCTCCTACGAGCAGTACTTC. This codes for CASSPVVGSSYEQYF. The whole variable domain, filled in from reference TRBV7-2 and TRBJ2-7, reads GAGVSQSPSNKVTEKGKDVELRCDPISGHTALYWYRQSLGQGLEFLIYFQGNSAPDKSGLPSDRFSAERTGGSVSTLTIQRTQQEDSAVYLCASSPVVGSSYEQYFGPGTRLTVT.

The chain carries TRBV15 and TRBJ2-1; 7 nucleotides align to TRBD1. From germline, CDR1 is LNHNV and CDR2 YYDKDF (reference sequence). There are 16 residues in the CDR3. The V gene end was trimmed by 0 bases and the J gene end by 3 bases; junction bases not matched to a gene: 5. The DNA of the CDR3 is TGTGCCACCAGCAGAGATGGGACAGAGGTCTACAATGAGCAGTTCTTC. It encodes CATSRDGTEVYNEQFF.

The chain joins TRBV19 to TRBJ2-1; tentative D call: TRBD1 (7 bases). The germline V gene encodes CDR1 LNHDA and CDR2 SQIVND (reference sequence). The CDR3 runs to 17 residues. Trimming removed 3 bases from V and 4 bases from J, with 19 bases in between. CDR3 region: CASSITTGDFRYNEQFF. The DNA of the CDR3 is TGTGCCAGTAGTATTACCACAGGGGACTTTAGGTACAATGAGCAGTTCTTC.

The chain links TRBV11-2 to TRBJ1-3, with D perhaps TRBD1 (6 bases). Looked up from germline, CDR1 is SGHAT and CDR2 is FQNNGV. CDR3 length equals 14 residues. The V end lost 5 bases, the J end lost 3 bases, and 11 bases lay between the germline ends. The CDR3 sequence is CASSEQGYGNTIYF. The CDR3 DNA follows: TGTGCCAGCAGCGAACAGGGATATGGAAACACCATATATTTT.

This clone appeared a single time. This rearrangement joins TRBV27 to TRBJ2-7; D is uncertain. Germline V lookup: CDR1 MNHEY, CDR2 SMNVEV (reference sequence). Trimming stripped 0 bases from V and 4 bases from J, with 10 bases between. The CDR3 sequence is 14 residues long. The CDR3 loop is CASSLSRQTYEQYF. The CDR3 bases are TGTGCCAGCAGTTTATCGAGGCAGACATACGAGCAGTACTTC.

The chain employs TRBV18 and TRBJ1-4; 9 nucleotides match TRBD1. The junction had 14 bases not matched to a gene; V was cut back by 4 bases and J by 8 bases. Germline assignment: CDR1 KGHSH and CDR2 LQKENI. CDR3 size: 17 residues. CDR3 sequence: CASSLINPGQGGEKLFF. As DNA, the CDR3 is TGTGCCAGCTCACTCATTAACCCGGGACAGGGAGGAGAAAAACTGTTTTTT.

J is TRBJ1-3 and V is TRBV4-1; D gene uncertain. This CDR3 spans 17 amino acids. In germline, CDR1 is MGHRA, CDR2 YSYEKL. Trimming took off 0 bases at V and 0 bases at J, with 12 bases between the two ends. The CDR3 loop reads CASSQDITRDSGNTIYF. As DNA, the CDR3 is TGCGCCAGCAGCCAAGATATTACTCGGGACTCTGGAAACACCATATATTTT.

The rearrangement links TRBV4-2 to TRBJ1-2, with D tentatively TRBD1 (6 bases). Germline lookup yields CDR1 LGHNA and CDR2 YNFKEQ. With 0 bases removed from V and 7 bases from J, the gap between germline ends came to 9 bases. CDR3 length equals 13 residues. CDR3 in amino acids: CASSQDQQGGYTF. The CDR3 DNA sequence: TGTGCCAGCAGCCAAGATCAACAGGGTGGCTACACCTTC.

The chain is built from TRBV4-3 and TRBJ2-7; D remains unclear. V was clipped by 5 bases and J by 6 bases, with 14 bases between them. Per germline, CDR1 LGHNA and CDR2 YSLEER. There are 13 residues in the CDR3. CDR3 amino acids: CASSTSLVAEQYF. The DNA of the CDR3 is TGCGCCAGCAGCACCAGCCTAGTCGCCGAGCAGTACTTC.